The entry below describes one T cell receptor beta chain. Its antigen is still unknown. The sample comes from a study of T cell responses to AZD1222 COVID-19 vaccine. Study-wide results and caveats: Two doses of AZD1222 preceded a rise in Spike-specific TCR breadth and depth. Repertoires were obtained only post-peak T cell response.

Here immunoSEQ multiplex PCR was the method, and the copy in TCRdb shows in-frame clones only, minus some. The repertoire holds some 130,000 clones, 90% seen once, with less than 8.5% in the top ten. This CDR3 contains 16 residues. The V end lost 3 bases, the J end lost 3 bases, and 17 bases lay between the germline ends. Per germline, CDR1 LGHDT and CDR2 YNNKEL (reference sequence). The source was peripheral blood, collected on day 0 of AZD1222 vaccination. This chain joins TRBV3-1 (or the pseudogene TRBV3-2) and TRBJ1-2; no clear D. The sequence derives from an adult in good health. Here the CDR3 reads CASSHDPLGFHYGYTF. CDR3 nucleotides: TGTGCCAGCAGCCACGACCCTCTGGGGTTTCACTATGGCTACACCTTC.